These 31 T cell receptor beta chains were all obtained from the same sample, sequenced in a study of radiation and T cells in renal cell carcinoma. Time point given: baseline pretreatment blood. The treatment is: 15 Gy SBRT to primary tumor, nephrectomy 4 weeks later. Assay used: immunoSEQ multiplex PCR; TCRdb lists only in-frame clones, some missing. The table has approximately 140,000 clones, roughly 90% seen once. Source: blood, taken from a patient whose treatment included radiotherapy and nephrectomy. The receptors here all came from a woman in her 70s with renal cell carcinoma.

As concerns this clone: A read error may account for a junction end that differs from germline. Other nucleotide sequences in the sample specify the same CDR3. This chain links TRBV18 with TRBJ1-1; D possibly corresponds to TRBD1 (6 bases). Germline V gene data show CDR1 as KGHSH and CDR2 as LQKENI. The CDR3 has 13 residues. The chain's CDR3 is CASSPQGNTEAFF. Written as DNA, the CDR3 is TGTGCCAGCTCCCCACAGGGGAACACTGAAGCTTTCTTT.

In this sample, this clone turned up once. V and J are TRBV7-2 and TRBJ2-1; D tentatively reads TRBD1 or TRBD2 (5 bases each). Germline lookup yields CDR1 SGHTA and CDR2 FQGNSA. Trimming took 4 bases from V and 4 from J, leaving 14 bases between them. This CDR3 has 15 amino acids. The CDR3 bases are TGTGCCAGCAGCTCTAGAGGGGATACTTACAATGAGCAGTTCTTC. Encoded protein: CASSSRGDTYNEQFF.

The chain is built from TRBV19 and TRBJ2-5; D is perhaps TRBD1 (6 bases). Germline V CDR1 and CDR2: LNHDA, SQIVND (reference sequence). CDR3 size: 13 residues. V gave up 6 bases and J gave up 5 bases, with 13 bases separating them. The CDR3 DNA follows: TGTGCCAGTAGGTTGGCAGGGGTCGAGACCCAGTACTTC. This sequence encodes CASRLAGVETQYF.

The gene calls are TRBV5-1 and TRBJ2-5, with D tentatively TRBD1 (5 bases). Trimming pared 0 bases from V and 1 base from J, leaving 19 bases between. This CDR3 region has 18 residues. Germline V gives CDR1 SGHRS, CDR2 YFSETQ. CDR3 nucleotides: TGCGCCAGCAGCTTGGCCAAAGGTGGGGCATGGTCCCAAGAGACCCAGTACTTC. Protein product: CASSLAKGGAWSQETQYF.

This chain connects TRBV13 to TRBJ2-1; 8 nucleotides align to TRBD2. V lost 5 bases to trimming and J lost 6 bases; unmatched junction nucleotides: 6. The CDR3 contains 14 residues. Germline CDR1 is PRHDT and CDR2 is FYEKMQ (reference sequence). The chain's CDR3 is CASSPGGGGNEQFF. CDR3 in DNA: TGTGCCAGCAGCCCGGGAGGGGGAGGCAATGAGCAGTTCTTC.

The chain couples TRBV19 to TRBJ1-4; no clear D gene. In germline, CDR1 is LNHDA, CDR2 SQIVND (reference sequence). Trimming removed 2 bases from V and 3 bases from J, with 10 bases in between. This CDR3 is 15 amino acids long. This CDR3 is CASSILGASNEKLFF. Here the CDR3 DNA reads TGTGCCAGTAGTATATTGGGTGCTTCTAATGAAAAACTGTTTTTT.

The chain recombines TRBV5-6 with TRBJ1-1; D is uncertain. V was pared by 3 bases and J by 1 base, with 13 bases between. CDR3 size: 15 residues. Germline V CDR1 and CDR2: SGHDT, YYEEEE. This CDR3 is CASSYRTVANTEAFF. The CDR3 DNA is TGTGCCAGCAGCTACCGGACCGTCGCGAACACTGAAGCTTTCTTT.

The V gene is TRBV5-1, the J gene TRBJ1-5; TRBD1 is a possible D gene (6 bases). Trimming pared 1 base from V and 7 bases from J, leaving 9 bases between. The germline V gene has CDR1 SGHRS and CDR2 YFSETQ. This CDR3 region has 13 residues. The CDR3 region is CASSLMGAQPQHF. The DNA of the CDR3 is TGCGCCAGCAGCTTGATGGGGGCCCAGCCCCAGCATTTT. Full variable domain (missing parts from reference TRBV5-1 and TRBJ1-5): KAGVTQTPRYLIKTRGQQVTLSCSPISGHRSVSWYQQTPGQGLQFLFEYFSETQRNKGNFPGRFSGRQFSNSRSEMNVSTLELGDSALYLCASSLMGAQPQHFGDGTRLSIL.

V and J are TRBV9 and TRBJ1-1; TRBD1 aligns across 9 bases. Per germline, CDR1 SGDLS and CDR2 YYNGEE. The trim removed 3 bases at V and 2 bases at J, leaving 5 bases unmatched. The CDR3 is 15 residues long. The CDR3 spells CASSGGQGINTEAFF. The CDR3 bases are TGTGCCAGCAGCGGCGGACAGGGGATAAACACTGAAGCTTTCTTT.

The V call is TRBV15, the J call TRBJ1-1; D might be TRBD1 (5 bases). The CDR3 runs to 14 residues. Between the trimmed V and J ends, which lost 0 bases and 5 bases, there was a span of 10 bases. Germline V gives CDR1 LNHNV, CDR2 YYDKDF (reference sequence). CDR3 nucleotides: TGTGCCACCAGCAGAGACAGGGCCTGGACTGAAGCTTTCTTT. Translating it yields CATSRDRAWTEAFF.

The rearrangement joins TRBV5-1 to TRBJ2-5, with D possibly being TRBD2 (5 bases). The germline CDR1 and CDR2 sequences are SGHRS and YFSETQ. The CDR3 runs 14 residues. V lost 0 bases and J 2 bases, leaving 8 bases between the germline ends. CDR3 in amino acids: CASSLAGIQETQYF. CDR3 sequence (DNA): TGCGCCAGCAGCTTGGCCGGGATACAAGAGACCCAGTACTTC.

This chain links TRBV7-3 with TRBJ1-1, with a possible D match to TRBD1 (5 bases). V lost 4 bases and J lost 5, with 23 bases in between. In germline, CDR1 is SGHTA, CDR2 FQGTGA. CDR3 length: 17 amino acids. The CDR3 region is CASSSQGGGRVGTEAFF. The CDR3 region has the DNA TGTGCCAGCAGCTCCCAGGGTGGTGGACGGGTCGGGACTGAAGCTTTCTTT.

The DNA of the CDR3 is TGTGCCAGCAGTGAAAGGGCTGGCCAAGGGGCCGGGGAGCTGTTTTTT. Translation: CASSERAGQGAGELFF. The V gene is TRBV2, the J gene TRBJ2-2; TRBD1 might be the D (5 bases). V was trimmed by 2 bases and J by 6 bases, leaving 16 bases between them. Germline values: CDR1 SNHLY, CDR2 FYNNEI. This CDR3 is 16 amino acids long. Drawing the rest from reference TRBV2 and TRBJ2-2, the complete variable domain is EPEVTQTPSHQVTQMGQEVILRCVPISNHLYFYWYRQILGQKVEFLVSFYNNEISEKSEIFDDQFSVERPDGSNFTLKIRSTKLEDSAMYFCASSERAGQGAGELFFGEGSRLTVL.

This clone was seen a few times. V is TRBV30 and J is TRBJ1-1; TRBD1 matches 8 bases. This CDR3 has 12 amino acids. Germline-derived CDR1 and CDR2 are GTSNPN and SVGIG (reference sequence). Unmatched junction bases numbered 3, after V lost 5 bases and J lost 4 bases. The CDR3 DNA follows: TGTGCCTGGGGACAGGGAGGCACTGAAGCTTTCTTT. This gives the protein CAWGQGGTEAFF. The full variable domain, rest sourced from reference TRBV30 and TRBJ1-1, is SQTIHQWPATLVQPVGSPLSLECTVEGTSNPNLYWYRQAAGRGLQLLFYSVGIGQISSEVPQNLSASRPQDRQFILSSKKLLLSDSGFYLCAWGQGGTEAFFGQGTRLTVV.

The CDR3 loop reads CASSTSGGHTDTQYF. CDR3 sequence (DNA): TGTGCCAGCAGCACTAGCGGGGGCCACACAGATACGCAGTATTTT. This sequence joins TRBV5-4 and TRBJ2-3; 11 positions agree with TRBD2. Germline V lookup: CDR1 SGHNT, CDR2 YYREEE (reference sequence). The length of the CDR3 is 15 residues. J lost 2 bases, V lost 4 bases, and 3 bases had no gene match.

The genes are TRBV6-5 and TRBJ1-4, with TRBD1 matching 9 bases. The CDR3 is made up of 15 amino acids. CDR1 and CDR2 (germline): MNHEY, SVGAGI. Trimming at V came to 2 bases and at J to 5 bases, leaving 3 bases not matched to a gene. CDR3 bases: TGTGCCAGCAGTTACGCCGGGACAGGGAATGAAAAACTGTTTTTT. Translating it yields CASSYAGTGNEKLFF.

This clone has a single count. The J gene is TRBJ1-3, the V gene TRBV6-5; D is undetermined. The V end was cut by 8 bases, the J end by 0 bases, with 14 bases between. This CDR3 has 15 residues. Germline lookup yields CDR1 MNHEY and CDR2 SVGAGI. The CDR3 DNA is TGTGCCAGCGGGGTCACCTTCAGCTCTGGAAACACCATATATTTT. Translating it yields CASGVTFSSGNTIYF.

This chain links TRBV5-1 with TRBJ1-6; 9 bases are a match to TRBD1. Germline-derived CDR1 and CDR2 are SGHRS and YFSETQ. Trimming cost V 5 bases and J 8 bases; bases outside gene matches: 5. The CDR3 loop spans 14 amino acids. The chain's CDR3 is CASSFGDRDSPLHF. The CDR3 DNA follows: TGCGCCAGCAGTTTTGGGGACAGGGATTCACCCCTCCACTTT.

This chain connects TRBV15 to TRBJ2-3; 11 bases fit TRBD1. The V gene's germline CDR1 is LNHNV and CDR2 YYDKDF (reference sequence). This CDR3 is built from 16 residues. V lost 2 bases, J lost 7 bases, and 8 bases stayed unmatched. This CDR3 reads CATSRKGQGVYNTQYF. The CDR3 DNA follows: TGTGCCACCAGCAGAAAGGGACAGGGGGTCTACAATACGCAGTATTTT.

V usage is TRBV14 and J usage is TRBJ2-1; no clear D. This CDR3 is built from 12 residues. Germline-derived CDR1 and CDR2 are SGHDN and FVKESK. V gave up 0 bases and J gave up 14 bases, with 11 bases separating them. CDR3 DNA sequence: TGTGCCAGCAGCCAAGATACGTCATTTGAGTTCTTC. This encodes CASSQDTSFEFF.

CDR3 nucleotide sequence: TGTGCCAGCAGTGGGACTAGCGGGGGGGCAAGAGATACGCAGTATTTT. Translation: CASSGTSGGARDTQYF. V gene TRBV6-1 combines with J gene TRBJ2-3; TRBD2 agrees at 15 bases. J gave up 5 bases and V 4 bases, and 4 bases lay outside the gene matches. The CDR3 sequence is 16 residues long. Germline V gene lookup returns CDR1 MNHNS and CDR2 SASEGT.

J is TRBJ1-1 and V is TRBV18; a possible D gene is TRBD1 (5 bases). This CDR3 contains 15 residues. Deletions cut 5 bases from V and 0 bases from J, with 13 bases between. Germline V gene data show CDR1 as KGHSH and CDR2 as LQKENI. The CDR3 nucleotides are TGTGCCAGCTCAGACAGTACCACTATGAACACTGAAGCTTTCTTT. Translation: CASSDSTTMNTEAFF.

The rearrangement links TRBV4-1 to TRBJ1-5; 8 bases align to TRBD1. J gave up 2 bases and V 1 base, and 10 bases lay outside the gene matches. CDR3 length equals 18 residues. In germline, CDR1 is MGHRA, CDR2 YSYEKL. In nucleotides, the CDR3 is TGCGCCAGCAGCCAAGTTGTAGGACAGGGTCTTGGCAATCAGCCCCAGCATTTT. This sequence encodes CASSQVVGQGLGNQPQHF.

The chain employs TRBV4-3 and TRBJ1-2; a weak D match, TRBD1 (5 bases). V was clipped by 0 bases and J by 5 bases, with 13 bases between them. The CDR3 is made up of 15 amino acids. CDR1 and CDR2 from the germline V gene are LGHNA and YSLEER. The CDR3 protein is CASSQDPRVQYGYTF. The CDR3 region has the DNA TGCGCCAGCAGCCAAGATCCCAGGGTTCAATATGGCTACACCTTC.

This rearrangement joins TRBV19 to TRBJ2-1; no firm D call. Trimming removed 0 bases from V and 0 bases from J, with 6 bases in between. This CDR3 has 15 residues. In germline, CDR1 is LNHDA, CDR2 SQIVND (reference sequence). CDR3: CASSIDQSSYNEQFF. In DNA, the CDR3 is TGTGCCAGTAGTATAGATCAGAGCTCCTACAATGAGCAGTTCTTC.

This rearrangement joins TRBV7-2 to TRBJ1-6, with D tentatively TRBD1 (5 bases). The CDR3 covers 14 residues. Germline loops: CDR1 SGHTA, CDR2 FQGNSA. Trimming pared 1 base from V and 9 bases from J, leaving 10 bases between. CDR3 protein: CASSLDWGGSPLHF. In DNA, the CDR3 is TGTGCCAGCAGCTTAGACTGGGGCGGTTCACCCCTCCACTTT.

V gene TRBV5-8 combines with J gene TRBJ2-5; D perhaps matches TRBD1 (5 bases). Germline V gene sequence: CDR1 SGHTS, CDR2 YDEGEE. CDR3 size: 15 residues. V lost 0 bases, J lost 7 bases, and 16 bases lay in between. DNA of the CDR3: TGTGCCAGCAGCTTGGCCAATCAGGGAACAGGGACCCAGTACTTC. It specifies CASSLANQGTGTQYF. The entire variable domain, with the rest obtained from reference TRBV5-8 and TRBJ2-5, is as follows: EAGVTQSPTHLIKTRGQQATLRCSPISGHTSVYWYQQALGLGLQFLLWYDEGEERNRGNFPPRFSGRQFPNYSSELNVNALELEDSALYLCASSLANQGTGTQYFGPGTRLLVL.

This clone showed up just once. This chain joins TRBV29-1 and TRBJ2-5; 12 bases align to TRBD1. The CDR3 runs to 14 residues. CDR1 and CDR2 (germline): SQVTM, ANQGSEA. V lost 5 bases, J lost 5 bases, and 6 bases stayed unmatched. The chain's CDR3 is CSVWDRGQRETQYF. CDR3 nucleotide sequence: TGCAGCGTTTGGGACAGGGGGCAACGGGAGACCCAGTACTTC.

V is TRBV9 and J is TRBJ1-3, with TRBD1 matching over 7 bases. Germline V gene data show CDR1 as SGDLS and CDR2 as YYNGEE. Trimming at V came to 4 bases and at J to 11 bases, leaving 21 bases not matched to a gene. The CDR3 has 17 amino acids. The CDR3 is CASSPGTAISGNGAIYF. The CDR3 DNA reads as TGTGCCAGCAGCCCCGGGACAGCAATATCTGGAAATGGGGCCATATATTTT.

The rearrangement links TRBV30 to TRBJ1-5; tentative D call: TRBD1 (6 bases). The V end was cut by 1 base, the J end by 0 bases, with 10 bases between. CDR1 GTSNPN and CDR2 SVGIG come from the germline V gene (reference sequence). The CDR3 covers 15 residues. The CDR3, as DNA: TGTGCCTGGAGTGCCGAGGGACATAGCAATCAGCCCCAGCATTTT. This encodes CAWSAEGHSNQPQHF.

The chain carries TRBV6-5 and TRBJ2-5, with 8 bases aligning to TRBD2. The V gene end was trimmed by 2 bases and the J gene end by 2 bases; junction bases not matched to a gene: 4. Germline-derived CDR1 and CDR2 are MNHEY and SVGAGI. The CDR3 has 15 amino acids. This CDR3 is CASSYGTSGQETQYF. CDR3 nucleotide sequence: TGTGCCAGCAGTTACGGCACTAGCGGACAAGAGACCCAGTACTTC.